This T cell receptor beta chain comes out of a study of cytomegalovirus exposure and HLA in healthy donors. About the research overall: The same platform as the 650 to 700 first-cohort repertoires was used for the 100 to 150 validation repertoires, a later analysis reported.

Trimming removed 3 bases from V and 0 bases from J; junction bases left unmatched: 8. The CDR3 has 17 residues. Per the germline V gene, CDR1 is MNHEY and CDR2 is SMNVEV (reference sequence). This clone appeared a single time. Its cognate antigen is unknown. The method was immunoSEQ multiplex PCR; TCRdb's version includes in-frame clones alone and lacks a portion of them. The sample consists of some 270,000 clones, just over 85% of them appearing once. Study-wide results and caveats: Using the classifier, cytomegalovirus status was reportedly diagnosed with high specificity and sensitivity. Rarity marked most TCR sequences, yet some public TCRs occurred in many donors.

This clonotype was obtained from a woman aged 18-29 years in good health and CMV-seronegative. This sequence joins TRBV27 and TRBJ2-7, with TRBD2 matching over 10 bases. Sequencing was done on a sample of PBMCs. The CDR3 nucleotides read TGTGCCAGCAGTTTTGAGAGTAGCGGGGGGCCCTCCTACGAGCAGTACTTC. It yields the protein CASSFESSGGPSYEQYF.